This T cell receptor beta chain was captured in a study of T cells in Graves' hyperthyroidism and ophthalmopathy. RNA transcripts yielded amplified TCR beta CDR3 regions. TCR CDR3 underwent first-round RT-PCR with the HTBI primer set. TCRdb independently ran MiXCR on the multiplex PCR reads; one entry per CDR3 protein. The sample has about 520,000 distinct CDR3 sequences, approximately 25% seen once. V was pared by 5 bases and J by 1 base, with 14 bases between. CDR3 length: 15 amino acids. Germline lookup yields CDR1 SGHTA and CDR2 FQGTGA. A Clinical Activity Score of at least 3, a NOSPECS grade of at least 4 and a duration under 3 months were recorded in the ophthalmopathy patients. Cells are PBMCs isolated from about 10 ml of fresh blood. Regarding this clonotype: The antigen remains unidentified.

Overall study findings and caveats: In blood, most of the thyroid clonotypes expanded above 0.001 were also present. Prediction of ophthalmopathy progression came a median approximately 6 months pre-onset.

This clonotype was obtained from a woman in her 30s with Graves' ophthalmopathy. J is TRBJ2-5 and V is TRBV7-3; D is possibly TRBD1 or TRBD2 (5 bases each). The sample taken for sequencing was blood. This CDR3 is CASSRQGGLQETQYF. The CDR3 coding sequence is TGTGCCAGCAGCCGTCAGGGCGGGCTCCAAGAGACCCAGTACTTC.